This passage covers 5 T cell receptor beta chains from one sample sequenced in a study of T-cell reconstitution after alpha-beta-depleted transplantation in children. TCRbeta library construction was performed incorporating unique molecular identifiers. From the PCR reads, TCRdb called clonotypes with MiXCR, one entry per CDR3 protein. The sample shows about 980,000 distinct CDR3 sequences, about 26% of them seen only once. The starting material was PBMCs, mostly from graft donor cells, obtained 360 days after TCRalphabeta/CD19-depleted stem cell transplant. These receptors were obtained from a boy in the first two years of life who had a stem cell transplant for SCID, so the T cells may come from the graft donor.

This clonotype was picked up a small number of times. The rearrangement joins TRBV7-7 to TRBJ2-5; D perhaps matches TRBD1 (5 bases). Trimming removed 2 bases at V and 2 bases at J, with 12 bases between. The CDR3 is 15 amino acids. CDR1 SSHAT and CDR2 FNYEAQ come from the germline V gene (reference sequence). CDR3 coding DNA: TGTGCCAGCAGCTTACACCCAGGGCCGCAAGAGACCCAGTACTTC. It codes for CASSLHPGPQETQYF. The full variable domain, in which reference TRBV7-7 and TRBJ2-5 provide the parts outside the CDR3, is GAGVSQSPRYKVTKRGQDVTLRCDPISSHATLYWYQQALGQGPEFLTYFNYEAQPDKSGLPSDRFSAERPEGSISTLTIQRTEQRDSAMYRCASSLHPGPQETQYFGPGTRLLVL.

J is TRBJ2-5 and V is TRBV24-1; perhaps TRBD2 as D (7 bases). From germline, CDR1 is KGHDR and CDR2 SFDVKD. Trimming pared 3 bases from V and 5 bases from J, leaving 18 bases between. The CDR3 loop spans 16 amino acids. The chain's CDR3 is CATSDNGAGAWETQYF. In DNA form, the CDR3 reads TGTGCCACCAGTGATAACGGGGCGGGGGCGTGGGAGACCCAGTACTTC.

This clonotype was seen more than once but under ten times. The CDR3 DNA sequence: TGTGCCAGCAGTTACTCTCCCCAGGGCAGACAGCCCCAGCATTTT. Translation gives CASSYSPQGRQPQHF. This chain connects TRBV6-5 to TRBJ1-5; the D gene is possibly TRBD1 (5 bases). The CDR3 covers 15 residues. The ends were cut back, 0 bases at V and 7 bases at J, with 13 bases in the middle. Germline V CDR1 and CDR2: MNHEY, SVGAGI.

This clonotype was found many times. The rearrangement uses TRBV10-2 and TRBJ1-5; tentative D call: TRBD1 (5 bases). Germline CDR1 is WSHSY and CDR2 is SAAADI. There are 13 residues in the CDR3. With 7 bases removed from V and 4 bases from J, the gap between germline ends came to 11 bases. CDR3 nucleotide sequence: TGCGCCAGCATGGGACGCCAGAATCAGCCCCAGCATTTT. As protein: CASMGRQNQPQHF.

This clonotype was seen more than once but under ten times. The rearrangement joins TRBV20-1 to TRBJ2-2; TRBD1 might be the D (5 bases). CDR1 is DFQATT and CDR2 is SNEGSKA in the germline V gene (reference sequence). V dropped 5 bases and J dropped 5 bases, with 21 bases sitting between them. The CDR3 sequence is 16 residues long. CDR3 protein: CSAGTGGAGFTGELFF. CDR3 DNA: TGCAGTGCTGGAACCGGTGGGGCCGGGTTTACCGGGGAGCTGTTTTTT.